Included here is one T cell receptor (beta chain) sequence, with context. This table comes from immunoSEQ multiplex PCR, and its TCRdb copy is limited to in-frame clones, with some not included. The table lists over a million clones, roughly 96% of them singletons, with over 1% in the top ten. The sample is drawn from a study of shared clonotypes between healthy human individuals. CDR3 length: 17 residues. Germline CDR1 SGHAT, CDR2 FQNNGV. V trimming: 0 bases; J trimming: 4 bases; junction bases outside the gene matches: 10. The sequence came from a man younger than 40 in good health. This chain joins TRBV11-2 and TRBJ2-5, with TRBD2 matching 8 bases. The source material was naive CD4+ T cells sorted from blood. The subset was: CD45RA+ positively selected. CDR3 sequence reads: CASSLEGLPGGGETQYF. Written as DNA, the CDR3 is TGTGCCAGCAGCTTAGAGGGACTACCGGGAGGGGGAGAGACCCAGTACTTC.